One and the same sample provided the 20 T cell receptor beta chains below, sequenced in a study of monozygotic twins with inflammatory bowel disease. TCRdb re-called the 5' RACE reads and gives one entry per CDR3 protein, without DNA. This sample's table reports more than 95,000 distinct CDR3 sequences. The sample taken for sequencing was blood. Receptor source: a human donor with ulcerative colitis or Crohn's disease, or a healthy co-twin of an affected twin (not recorded which).

The chain combines TRBV28 with TRBJ2-5; TCRdb returns TRBD1, unconfirmable since there is no DNA. This CDR3 region has 14 residues. In germline, CDR1 is MDHEN, CDR2 SYDVKM. CDR3 loop: CATNQQGGGGTQYF.

The gene calls are TRBV6-2 or TRBV6-3 and TRBJ2-6. The CDR3 extends over 14 amino acids. The germline gives CDR1 MNHEY, CDR2 SVGEGT. The CDR3 loop is CASSDRYGANVLTF.

J is TRBJ2-1 and V is TRBV5-6; TCRdb lists TRBD2, though no DNA is available to test this call. The CDR3 is 16 residues long. The germline V gene has CDR1 SGHDT and CDR2 YYEEEE. The CDR3 loop is CASSLWAGGPYNEQFF.

V is TRBV18 and J is TRBJ1-1; TCRdb gives TRBD1 as the D gene, but with no DNA this cannot be confirmed. From germline, CDR1 is KGHSH and CDR2 LQKENI. The CDR3 runs to 14 residues. The CDR3 reads CASSLSQGLTEAFF.

The chain combines TRBV20-1 with TRBJ2-7. This CDR3 has 15 residues. In germline, CDR1 is DFQATT, CDR2 SNEGSKA (reference sequence). CDR3 sequence reads: CSASGLAGDPYEQYF.

The V call is TRBV10-2, the J call TRBJ1-1. Germline values: CDR1 WSHSY, CDR2 SAAADI. This CDR3 is 13 amino acids long. The CDR3 region is CASSVQGNTEAFF.

The chain is built from TRBV20-1 and TRBJ1-2; checking the TCRdb D call of TRBD1 is not possible without DNA. Germline CDR1 DFQATT, CDR2 SNEGSKA (reference sequence). This CDR3 has 15 amino acids. CDR3 amino acids: CSARRMDRGLGGYTF.

J is TRBJ2-7 and V is TRBV5-1; TCRdb's assignment of TRBD2 cannot be checked, as there is no DNA. CDR1 SGHRS and CDR2 YFSETQ come from the germline V gene. This CDR3 contains 12 residues. CDR3 region: CASSPGGVEQYF.

The V call is TRBV5-6, the J call TRBJ2-1; TCRdb calls TRBD1, which cannot be checked without DNA. This CDR3 contains 15 residues. CDR1 is SGHDT, CDR2 YYEEEE, per germline. The CDR3 reads CASSSGTGGFNEQFF. Complete variable domain (other parts from reference TRBV5-6 and TRBJ2-1): DAGVTQSPTHLIKTRGQQVTLRCSPKSGHDTVSWYQQALGQGPQFIFQYYEEEERQRGNFPDRFSGHQFPNYSSELNVNALLLGDSALYLCASSSGTGGFNEQFFGPGTRLTVL.

This rearrangement joins TRBV20-1 to TRBJ1-2. The CDR3 runs 14 residues. Germline-derived CDR1 and CDR2 are DFQATT and SNEGSKA (reference sequence). This CDR3 is CSASGEWAGYGYTF.

The V call is TRBV9, the J call TRBJ1-6; the TRBD1 assignment by TCRdb is unverifiable without DNA. Germline assignment: CDR1 SGDLS and CDR2 YYNGEE. The CDR3 is 13 amino acids. The CDR3 sequence is CASQRTGRSPLHF.

J is TRBJ2-4 and V is TRBV12-3 or TRBV12-4; TCRdb returns TRBD2, unconfirmable since there is no DNA. This CDR3 has 18 residues. CDR3 residues: CASAGGTLGSTAKNIQYF.

The chain is built from TRBV7-2 and TRBJ2-7; TCRdb calls TRBD1, which cannot be checked without DNA. The CDR3 loop spans 15 amino acids. Germline V gene data show CDR1 as SGHTA and CDR2 as FQGNSA. CDR3: CASSSAGGATYEQYF.

The CDR3 sequence: CASSRQMSSYNEQFF. This chain connects TRBV14 to TRBJ2-1. CDR3 length: 15 residues. Germline loops: CDR1 SGHDN, CDR2 FVKESK.

The rearrangement joins TRBV7-2 to TRBJ2-5. Germline V gene sequence: CDR1 SGHTA, CDR2 FQGNSA. The CDR3 sequence is 14 residues long. The CDR3 loop reads CASSPQSRQETQYF.

The V and J genes are TRBV6-2 or TRBV6-3 and TRBJ1-5. Germline assignment: CDR1 MNHEY and CDR2 SVGEGT. The CDR3 spans 14 residues. The CDR3 loop reads CASSPSYSNQPQHF.

The V call is TRBV6-5, the J call TRBJ2-1. Looked up from germline, CDR1 is MNHEY and CDR2 is SVGAGI. The CDR3 loop spans 11 amino acids. CDR3 sequence reads: CASSYYEEQFF.

The CDR3 region is CASSITGGLNYGYTF. V usage is TRBV12-3 or TRBV12-4 and J usage is TRBJ1-2; TCRdb indicates TRBD1, and absent DNA this call remains unverified. CDR3 length equals 15 residues.

This chain uses TRBV20-1 with TRBJ2-3; TCRdb's D gene call, TRBD2, goes unchecked for lack of DNA. Germline CDR1 reads DFQATT; CDR2 reads SNEGSKA (reference sequence). The CDR3 spans 14 residues. The CDR3 is CSARLRGGRDTQYF.

The CDR3 here is CASRDSSYEQYF. The V gene is TRBV5-1, the J gene TRBJ2-7. This CDR3 has 12 amino acids. The germline gives CDR1 SGHRS, CDR2 YFSETQ.